Each of the 23 T cell receptor beta chains below was sequenced from the same sample in a study of shared clonotypes between healthy human individuals. Naive CD8 cells lacked CD45RO and underwent positive selection for CCR7, leaving out terminally differentiated effector memory CD45RA+ cells. Sequencing used immunoSEQ multiplex PCR; TCRdb keeps in-frame clones, though not all of them. The sample lists approximately 2,000,000 clones, about 93% occurring once. Sample: naive CD8+ T cells from PBMCs. The origin of the receptors is a man aged 18-30 years in good health. Some clones in this sample may be carry-over from other donors' samples.

In regard to this clone: One end of the junction fails to match germline, which may point to a read error. The chain is built from TRBV27 and TRBJ1-2; D is uncertain. This CDR3 contains 12 residues. From germline, CDR1 is MNHEY and CDR2 SMNVEV (reference sequence). This chain's CDR3 is CASSSLNSGYTF. The CDR3 region has the DNA TGTGCCAGCAGTTCCTTGAACTCTGGCTACACCTTC.

This chain uses TRBV5-6 with TRBJ2-3; 9 nucleotides agree with TRBD1. Germline V gene data show CDR1 as SGHDT and CDR2 as YYEEEE. The V segment lost 6 bases and the J segment 6 bases; nucleotides outside the gene matches: 11. The CDR3 has 15 residues. The CDR3 protein is CASIWGTGSADTQYF. The CDR3 DNA sequence: TGTGCCAGCATCTGGGGGACAGGGTCGGCCGATACGCAGTATTTT.

J is TRBJ1-2 and V is TRBV7-6, with D tentatively TRBD1 (6 bases). Per the germline V gene, CDR1 is SGHVS and CDR2 is FNYEAQ. The CDR3 contains 13 residues. V was clipped by 5 bases and J by 7 bases, with 14 bases between them. The CDR3 spells CASSPMGGRGYTF. CDR3 DNA: TGTGCCAGCAGCCCCATGGGGGGGCGTGGCTACACCTTC.

The gene calls are TRBV30 and TRBJ2-7, with TRBD1 identical over 7 bases. Per the germline V gene, CDR1 is GTSNPN and CDR2 is SVGIG (reference sequence). The CDR3 consists of 12 residues. Trimming cost V 6 bases and J 4 bases; bases outside gene matches: 6. Written as DNA, the CDR3 is TGTGCCTGTCTTACAGGGGCATACGAGCAGTACTTC. This encodes CACLTGAYEQYF.

This chain links TRBV27 with TRBJ1-2, with TRBD1 identical over 8 bases. The CDR3 contains 13 residues. The germline V gene has CDR1 MNHEY and CDR2 SMNVEV (reference sequence). The V segment lost 5 bases and the J segment 8 bases; nucleotides outside the gene matches: 7. CDR3 sequence reads: CASSPRDRKGYTF. DNA for the CDR3: TGTGCCAGCAGTCCCCGGGACAGGAAGGGCTACACCTTC.

The rearrangement joins TRBV9 to TRBJ2-7; D remains ambiguous. With 1 base removed from V and 0 bases from J, the gap between germline ends came to 8 bases. The germline CDR1 and CDR2 sequences are SGDLS and YYNGEE. There are 14 residues in the CDR3. For the CDR3, the DNA is TGTGCCAGCAGCGTAAAACCGAGCTCCTACGAGCAGTACTTC. Protein: CASSVKPSSYEQYF.

This chain links TRBV7-2 with TRBJ2-1; TRBD2 matches 8 bases. The germline CDR1 and CDR2 sequences are SGHTA and FQGNSA. J was trimmed by 1 base and V by 4 bases; bases with no gene match: 3. This CDR3 contains 15 residues. CDR3 sequence (DNA): TGTGCCAGCAGCTCGCGGGAGGTGTCCTACAATGAGCAGTTCTTC. Amino acids: CASSSREVSYNEQFF.

To note about this clone: A read error may account for a junction end that differs from germline. The chain couples TRBV7-1 to TRBJ1-1; D is unclear. TRBV7-1 belongs to the ORF category, with a function that is uncertain. The CDR3 has 14 residues. CDR3 sequence reads: CASSLIGRNTEAFF. The CDR3 DNA reads TGTGCCAGCAGCTTAATCGGGCGGAACACTGAAGCCTTCTTT.

The rearrangement joins TRBV7-9 to TRBJ2-3; no clear D. CDR1 and CDR2 (germline): SEHNR, FQNEAQ (reference sequence). The CDR3 is 12 amino acids. The V end lost 4 bases, the J end lost 11 bases, and 13 bases lay between the germline ends. CDR3 residues: CASSSFGVKQYF. The CDR3 DNA reads as TGTGCCAGCAGCTCCTTTGGCGTTAAGCAGTATTTT.

The chain is built from TRBV6-5 and TRBJ2-5; D unresolved. CDR3 size: 11 residues. V was cut by 6 bases and J by 5 bases, with 7 bases left in between. The V gene's germline CDR1 is MNHEY and CDR2 SVGAGI. Here the CDR3 DNA reads TGTGCCAGCAGCAGTCGGGAGACCCAGTACTTC. Translating it yields CASSSRETQYF.

V and J are TRBV28 and TRBJ2-7; 9 positions match TRBD2. This CDR3 region has 16 residues. Germline V CDR1 and CDR2: MDHEN, SYDVKM. V dropped 2 bases and J dropped 2; count of bases not matched to a gene: 7. For the CDR3, the DNA is TGTGCCAGCAGTTTACATACTAGCGGGTCCCCCTACGAGCAGTACTTC. This encodes CASSLHTSGSPYEQYF.

This clone was observed a handful of times. The chain joins TRBV14 to TRBJ1-1; 12 bases are shared with TRBD1. CDR1 is SGHDN, CDR2 FVKESK, per germline. The CDR3 contains 13 residues. V shed 5 bases, J shed 8 bases, and the junction held 3 bases outside the gene matches. CDR3 sequence: CASSVGQGAEAFF. The CDR3 bases are TGTGCCAGCAGCGTGGGACAGGGGGCGGAAGCTTTCTTT.

The V and J genes are TRBV10-3 and TRBJ2-7; 8 bases match TRBD1. CDR3 length: 17 residues. The V and J ends lost 6 bases and 3 bases, in that order; junction bases with no gene match: 16. Germline CDR1 ENHRY, CDR2 SYGVKD. CDR3 residues: CAIRPDGPGTGFYEQYF. Written as DNA, the CDR3 is TGTGCCATCAGACCTGATGGGCCCGGGACAGGATTCTACGAGCAGTACTTC.

The chain couples TRBV9 to TRBJ2-1; TRBD2 matches 7 bases. The junction had 4 bases not matched to a gene; V was cut back by 2 bases and J by 2 bases. CDR3 length equals 15 residues. CDR1 is SGDLS, CDR2 YYNGEE, per germline. The CDR3 region is CASSVGRAAYNEQFF. CDR3 nucleotides: TGTGCCAGCAGCGTTGGGAGGGCCGCCTACAATGAGCAGTTCTTC.

The rearrangement uses TRBV6-5 and TRBJ2-7, with TRBD2 matching over 14 bases. The V gene end was trimmed by 6 bases and the J gene end by 10 bases; junction bases not matched to a gene: 5. Germline V lookup: CDR1 MNHEY, CDR2 SVGAGI. The CDR3 consists of 13 residues. Written as DNA, the CDR3 is TGTGCCAGCAGAGGACTAGCGGGAGGCTCCCAGTACTTC. It translates to CASRGLAGGSQYF.

The J gene is TRBJ2-7, the V gene TRBV28; D may match TRBD1 or TRBD2 (5 bases each). The CDR3 is 17 amino acids. Between the trimmed V and J ends, which lost 7 bases and 3 bases, there was a span of 25 bases. Germline V gene sequence: CDR1 MDHEN, CDR2 SYDVKM. The CDR3: CASTRWGRPQTGYEQYF. In DNA form, the CDR3 reads TGTGCCAGCACCCGATGGGGACGGCCTCAAACCGGCTACGAGCAGTACTTC.

The chain couples TRBV7-2 to TRBJ2-3; 10 bases line up with TRBD2. Germline V gene data show CDR1 as SGHTA and CDR2 as FQGNSA. The junction had 5 bases not matched to a gene; V was cut back by 6 bases and J by 2 bases. This CDR3 is built from 15 residues. The CDR3 bases are TGTGCCAGCAGATATCTAGCGGGAGACACAGATACGCAGTATTTT. The encoded protein is CASRYLAGDTDTQYF.

The V and J genes are TRBV2 and TRBJ1-4; D is ambiguous. The CDR3 covers 16 residues. V was shortened by 0 bases and J by 4 bases, with 12 bases between the two germline ends. Germline assignment: CDR1 SNHLY and CDR2 FYNNEI. The CDR3 bases are TGTGCCAGCAGTGAAGCCCACCCGGCCCTTAATGAAAAACTGTTTTTT. Translated, it gives CASSEAHPALNEKLFF.

The gene calls are TRBV29-1 and TRBJ2-1, with a tentative D call TRBD2 (6 bases). Per germline, CDR1 SQVTM and CDR2 ANQGSEA. The CDR3 loop spans 13 amino acids. The ends were cut back, 6 bases at V and 4 bases at J, with 13 bases in the middle. CDR3 nucleotide sequence: TGCAGCGTGGGGGGACTGCATTACAATGAGCAGTTCTTC. This encodes CSVGGLHYNEQFF.

The chain carries TRBV5-1 and TRBJ2-1; the D gene is possibly TRBD2 (6 bases). Trimming removed 4 bases from V and 3 bases from J, with 20 bases in between. The CDR3 runs to 17 residues. Germline CDR1 SGHRS, CDR2 YFSETQ. The CDR3 reads CASSTYPVLADYNEQFF. CDR3 in DNA: TGCGCCAGCAGCACCTACCCGGTACTAGCAGACTACAATGAGCAGTTCTTC.

The chain is built from TRBV6-5 and TRBJ2-7; D is unresolved. Deletions cut 0 bases from V and 5 bases from J, with 8 bases between. Germline loops: CDR1 MNHEY, CDR2 SVGAGI. This CDR3 is built from 13 residues. As DNA, the CDR3 is TGTGCCAGCAGTTACTCGAACGTGGACGAGCAGTACTTC. Protein sequence: CASSYSNVDEQYF.

The chain uses TRBV21-1 and TRBJ2-1. TRBV21-1 has pseudogene status. The length of the CDR3 is 16 residues. The CDR3 DNA is TGTGCCAGCAGCAAATTCGGGAGGACAGGTTACAATGAGCAGTTCTTC. Translating gives CASSKFGRTGYNEQFF.

The CDR3 DNA sequence: TGTGCCAGCAGCACCTTACCCCTCCATGAGCAGTTCTTC. Encoded protein: CASSTLPLHEQFF. The rearrangement joins TRBV9 to TRBJ2-1; D gene uncertain. The CDR3 has 13 residues. Germline loops: CDR1 SGDLS, CDR2 YYNGEE. Trimming cost V 4 bases and J 8 bases, with 13 bases left between them.